The 8 T cell receptor beta chains listed next were all sequenced from one sample in a study of CD8+ T cells in alopecia areata. RNA was extracted and reverse transcribed into cDNA as the sequencing template. The repertoire was sequenced with immunoSEQ multiplex PCR; TCRdb's copy has only in-frame clones and lacks some. The top ten clones hold under 1.5% of a sample with hundreds of thousands of clones, 65% to 70% of them seen once. This specimen was CD4+ T cells sorted from blood, taken at week 0. The receptors shown here come from a human donor with alopecia areata.

This chain links TRBV30 with TRBJ1-6; a possible D gene is TRBD1 (6 bases). V lost 3 bases to trimming and J lost 5 bases, with 14 bases between them. The length of the CDR3 is 15 residues. Germline V gene sequence: CDR1 GTSNPN, CDR2 SVGIG (reference sequence). The CDR3 nucleotides read TGTGCCTGGAGACTTCCAGCAGGGGATAATTCACCCCTCCACTTT. Translation gives CAWRLPAGDNSPLHF.

This clone was counted only a few times. The J gene is TRBJ2-6, the V gene TRBV5-1; D might be TRBD1 (6 bases). The germline gives CDR1 SGHRS, CDR2 YFSETQ. The ends were cut back, 3 bases at V and 2 bases at J, with 6 bases in the middle. The CDR3 consists of 14 residues. The CDR3 DNA is TGCGCCAGCAGCTGGACAGCTGGGGCCAACGTCCTGACTTTC. Protein product: CASSWTAGANVLTF.

V and J are TRBV28 and TRBJ2-3; 7 bases map to TRBD2. The CDR3 has 15 amino acids. The J segment lost 5 bases and the V segment lost 6 bases, leaving 11 bases of the junction unmatched. Germline CDR1 MDHEN, CDR2 SYDVKM. CDR3: CASSPGEGKLDTQYF. For the CDR3, the DNA is TGTGCCAGCAGCCCGGGGGAGGGGAAGTTAGATACGCAGTATTTT.

This clone has only a few counts. V and J are TRBV6-6 and TRBJ2-1; TRBD1 matches at 7 bases. The CDR3 has 15 residues. The junction had 4 bases not matched to a gene; V was cut back by 2 bases and J by 3 bases. The germline CDR1 and CDR2 sequences are MNHNY and SVGAGI (reference sequence). In nucleotides, the CDR3 is TGTGCCAGCAGTTACAGGGGGCGAATCTACAATGAGCAGTTCTTC. Amino acids: CASSYRGRIYNEQFF.

The chain's CDR3 is CASSSSGGADTQYF. CDR3 DNA: TGTGCCAGCTCCTCCAGTGGTGGAGCAGATACGCAGTATTTT. J is TRBJ2-3 and V is TRBV18; no firm D call. Trimming stripped 6 bases from V and 4 bases from J, with 14 bases between. The germline V gene has CDR1 KGHSH and CDR2 LQKENI. CDR3 size: 14 residues.

This clone was seen more than once but under ten times. The chain is built from TRBV30 and TRBJ2-5, with 7 bases fitting TRBD1. The V gene's germline CDR1 is GTSNPN and CDR2 SVGIG (reference sequence). The CDR3 length is 16 residues. J lost 0 bases, V lost 3 bases, and 10 bases had no gene match. The CDR3 bases are TGTGCCTGGAGCCTTGGAACAGGGGCTTACCAAGAGACCCAGTACTTC. Translating gives CAWSLGTGAYQETQYF. Full variable domain (outside the CDR3, taken from reference TRBV30 and TRBJ2-5): SQTIHQWPATLVQPVGSPLSLECTVEGTSNPNLYWYRQAAGRGLQLLFYSVGIGQISSEVPQNLSASRPQDRQFILSSKKLLLSDSGFYLCAWSLGTGAYQETQYFGPGTRLLVL.

The rearrangement uses TRBV5-1 and TRBJ1-3; D gene uncertain. The CDR3 is 13 amino acids. V was clipped by 0 bases and J by 7 bases, with 8 bases between them. Germline lookup yields CDR1 SGHRS and CDR2 YFSETQ. The CDR3 DNA sequence: TGCGCCAGCAGCTTGGCCCCGGGGAACACCATATATTTT. Residues: CASSLAPGNTIYF.

This clone turned up a few times. The chain combines TRBV2 with TRBJ2-7; D is ambiguous. Germline V gene sequence: CDR1 SNHLY, CDR2 FYNNEI. CDR3 length: 14 residues. V was trimmed by 3 bases and J by 5 bases, leaving 14 bases between them. The DNA of the CDR3 is TGTGCCAGCAGTGATGAACGTGGGTGGGACGAGCAGTACTTC. This translates into CASSDERGWDEQYF.